Listed here are 23 T cell receptor beta chains from one sample, sequenced in a study of human T cells and chemical hapten exposure. The time point: patch test 1, 2 weeks after DPC sensitization. Treatment reported: therapeutic diphenylcyclopropenone sensitization with weekly scalp DPC. TCRdb processed the RACE reads anew with MiXCR; each CDR3 protein has one entry. The table records roughly 200,000 distinct CDR3 sequences, about a fifth of them present only once. Material: whole blood, obtained in connection with sensitization to the hapten diphenylcyclopropenone (DPC). The receptors here all came from a woman aged 45 to 65 with alopecia areata. Some clones in this sample may be carry-over from other donors' samples.

The CDR3 is CSARGVLSNQPQHF. The CDR3, as DNA: TGCAGTGCTAGAGGAGTCTTGAGCAATCAGCCCCAGCATTTT. V usage is TRBV20-1 and J usage is TRBJ1-5; D gene uncertain. V dropped 1 base and J dropped 1 base, with 8 bases sitting between them. Germline CDR1 and CDR2: DFQATT and SNEGSKA (reference sequence). CDR3 size: 14 residues.

This clonotype was seen only a few times. The rearrangement uses TRBV20-1 and TRBJ1-1; 7 nucleotides match TRBD1. Germline V gene sequence: CDR1 DFQATT, CDR2 SNEGSKA (reference sequence). The CDR3 spans 19 residues. The junction had 18 bases not matched to a gene; V was cut back by 0 bases and J by 2 bases. CDR3 protein: CSARDARQPAEGANTEAFF. CDR3 nucleotide sequence: TGCAGTGCTAGAGATGCTAGGCAGCCGGCGGAGGGGGCCAACACTGAAGCTTTCTTT.

The chain couples TRBV2 to TRBJ2-1; the D is unclear. This CDR3 is built from 13 residues. Germline V gives CDR1 SNHLY, CDR2 FYNNEI. V dropped 5 bases and J dropped 1 base, with 6 bases sitting between them. CDR3: CASSSESYNEQFF. The CDR3 nucleotides read TGTGCCAGCAGTTCTGAGTCCTACAATGAGCAGTTCTTC.

This clonotype was recorded a few times. The rearrangement uses TRBV29-1 and TRBJ1-5, with unresolved D. The CDR3 has 15 residues. Germline V lookup: CDR1 SQVTM, CDR2 ANQGSEA. V lost 7 bases and J lost 0, with 16 bases in between. CDR3 in DNA: TGCAGCGGGCCGGGTATAACAAATAGCAATCAGCCCCAGCATTTT. Translated, it gives CSGPGITNSNQPQHF.

The chain joins TRBV20-1 to TRBJ2-1; 8 positions match TRBD2. The V gene's germline CDR1 is DFQATT and CDR2 SNEGSKA (reference sequence). CDR3 length: 15 amino acids. J gave up 4 bases and V 0 bases, and 5 bases lay outside the gene matches. The CDR3 is CSARETGGSYNEQFF. CDR3 nucleotide sequence: TGCAGTGCTAGAGAGACGGGAGGGTCATACAATGAGCAGTTCTTC.

This chain connects TRBV6-5 to TRBJ2-3; D might be TRBD1 or TRBD2, each matching 6 bases. With 8 bases removed from V and 3 bases from J, the gap between germline ends came to 12 bases. In germline, CDR1 is MNHEY, CDR2 SVGAGI. The CDR3 is 13 amino acids. CDR3 nucleotide sequence: TGTGCCAGCTGGAGGGGGAAGACAGATACGCAGTATTTT. This encodes CASWRGKTDTQYF.

This clonotype is medium-sized (0.01 to 0.1%). CDR3 DNA: TGTGCCACTTCTCCCGGACAGGGTGTGAACACTGAAGCTTTCTTT. This codes for CATSPGQGVNTEAFF. The rearrangement links TRBV19 to TRBJ1-1; 8 bases line up with TRBD1. Germline loops: CDR1 LNHDA, CDR2 SQIVND (reference sequence). After removal of 10 bases from V and 0 bases from J, the junction contained 10 bases not matched to a gene. The CDR3 is made up of 15 amino acids.

This clonotype has only a few counts. The chain employs TRBV29-1 and TRBJ2-7; 8 nucleotides line up with TRBD1. Germline values: CDR1 SQVTM, CDR2 ANQGSEA. The CDR3 has 14 amino acids. The trim removed 4 bases at V and 5 bases at J, leaving 10 bases unmatched. This CDR3 is CSVAVTGVPHEQYF. The CDR3 DNA reads as TGCAGCGTTGCAGTGACAGGGGTTCCCCACGAGCAGTACTTC.

In DNA form, the CDR3 reads TGTGCCAGCAGCGGGAGGGTCGGCGAGCAGTACTTC. Translating gives CASSGRVGEQYF. The V gene is TRBV2, the J gene TRBJ2-7; 8 nucleotides agree with TRBD2. The CDR3 runs to 12 residues. With 6 bases clipped from V and 6 bases from J, the junction kept 4 bases outside the gene matches. CDR1 is SNHLY, CDR2 FYNNEI, per germline.

There are many counts of this clonotype. This chain joins TRBV11-3 and TRBJ2-3, with D unclear. The CDR3 is 14 residues long. Per the germline V gene, CDR1 is SGHNT and CDR2 is YENEEA. V dropped 0 bases and J dropped 11 bases, with 15 bases sitting between them. The CDR3 loop is CASSLDQAAEKQYF. CDR3 coding DNA: TGTGCCAGCAGCTTAGATCAGGCGGCAGAAAAGCAGTATTTT.

The V gene is TRBV20-1, the J gene TRBJ2-3, with 11 bases lining up with TRBD2. The germline V gene encodes CDR1 DFQATT and CDR2 SNEGSKA (reference sequence). The CDR3 sequence is 13 residues long. The junction had 2 bases not matched to a gene; V was cut back by 6 bases and J by 3 bases. The DNA of the CDR3 is TGCAGTGCCACTAGCGGGAGAACAGATACGCAGTATTTT. It codes for CSATSGRTDTQYF.

This chain connects TRBV20-1 to TRBJ1-1; D unresolved. V gave up 1 base and J gave up 6 bases, with 12 bases separating them. The CDR3 loop spans 13 amino acids. Per germline, CDR1 DFQATT and CDR2 SNEGSKA (reference sequence). As DNA, the CDR3 is TGCAGTGCTAGAGGGGCTTACGGAGCTGAAGCTTTCTTT. This sequence encodes CSARGAYGAEAFF.

The chain recombines TRBV7-2 with TRBJ2-2, with D perhaps matching TRBD1 or TRBD2 (6 bases each). The CDR3 extends over 15 amino acids. Deletions cut 3 bases from V and 0 bases from J, with 8 bases between. The germline gives CDR1 SGHTA, CDR2 FQGNSA. The CDR3 spells CASSLGGSNTGELFF. The DNA for the CDR3 is TGTGCCAGCAGCTTGGGGGGCTCGAACACCGGGGAGCTGTTTTTT.

There are a few counts of this clonotype. V and J are TRBV9 and TRBJ1-1, with TRBD1 as a possible D gene (6 bases). V gave up 0 bases and J gave up 3 bases, with 21 bases separating them. CDR3 length equals 18 residues. The germline gives CDR1 SGDLS, CDR2 YYNGEE. As DNA, the CDR3 is TGTGCCAGCAGCGTAGCTGGGGGGCTCTCCCCTGGGGACACTGAAGCTTTCTTT. It codes for CASSVAGGLSPGDTEAFF.

The V and J genes are TRBV12-3 or TRBV12-4 and TRBJ2-1; possible D gene TRBD2, 7 bases. Trimming stripped 4 bases from V and 12 bases from J, with 13 bases between. The CDR3 has 12 amino acids. Written as DNA, the CDR3 is TGTGCCAGCAGTTCCCTAGGGGGGGGGCAGTTCTTC. This translates into CASSSLGGGQFF.

The chain carries TRBV5-5 and TRBJ2-7; 12 bases agree with TRBD2. This CDR3 spans 17 amino acids. V lost 4 bases to trimming and J lost 2 bases; unmatched junction nucleotides: 10. CDR1 SGHKS and CDR2 YYEKEE come from the germline V gene (reference sequence). CDR3 nucleotide sequence: TGTGCCAGCAGCCTTGCCCCGACTAGCGGGGGTACCTACGAGCAGTACTTC. This gives the protein CASSLAPTSGGTYEQYF.

In this sample, this clonotype turned up a few times. This chain uses TRBV6-5 with TRBJ2-3; 7 bases align to TRBD1. Germline V lookup: CDR1 MNHEY, CDR2 SVGAGI. The J segment lost 5 bases and the V segment lost 6 bases, leaving 8 bases of the junction unmatched. CDR3 length: 14 residues. CDR3 DNA: TGTGCCAGCAGCCAAAACAGGGGTGGAGATACGCAGTATTTT. Its protein is CASSQNRGGDTQYF.

The chain carries TRBV5-1 and TRBJ2-5, with 7 bases lining up with TRBD1. Germline trimming cut 0 bases from V and 13 bases from J; bases unmatched to any gene: 12. Germline CDR1 reads SGHRS; CDR2 reads YFSETQ. The CDR3 loop spans 14 amino acids. The DNA of the CDR3 is TGCGCCAGCAGCTTGGACGGACAGGTCACGAGGGGGTACTTC. Translation gives CASSLDGQVTRGYF.

This sequence joins TRBV10-3 and TRBJ2-1; TRBD2 matches 12 bases. This CDR3 spans 18 amino acids. The V segment lost 2 bases and the J segment 6 bases; nucleotides outside the gene matches: 11. CDR1 and CDR2 from the germline V gene are ENHRY and SYGVKD. In DNA form, the CDR3 reads TGTGCCATCAGTGAGAACGTGGGATGGACTAGCGGGACCAATGAGCAGTTCTTC. This gives the protein CAISENVGWTSGTNEQFF.

The chain is built from TRBV5-4 and TRBJ1-1; 7 bases align to TRBD1. Germline lookup yields CDR1 SGHNT and CDR2 YYREEE (reference sequence). CDR3 length equals 15 residues. J gave up 0 bases and V 5 bases, and 7 bases lay outside the gene matches. For the CDR3, the DNA is TGTGCCAGCAGTACAGGGGCGGGGGTGAACACTGAAGCTTTCTTT. This codes for CASSTGAGVNTEAFF.

This clonotype was recorded a few times. CDR3 residues: CSAAGTGDNEQFF. DNA for the CDR3: TGCAGTGCCGCCGGGACTGGAGACAATGAGCAGTTCTTC. The chain uses TRBV20-1 and TRBJ2-1, with D possibly matching TRBD2 (6 bases). The CDR3 length is 13 residues. The ends were cut back, 6 bases at V and 5 bases at J, with 14 bases in the middle. Germline V gene sequence: CDR1 DFQATT, CDR2 SNEGSKA (reference sequence).

This chain joins TRBV2 and TRBJ2-5; 10 bases map to TRBD1. Unmatched junction bases numbered 10, after V lost 4 bases and J lost 5 bases. The CDR3 is 16 residues long. Germline lookup yields CDR1 SNHLY and CDR2 FYNNEI. CDR3 in DNA: TGTGCCAGCAGTGGGGCCGGACAGGGGGTTTGGGAGACCCAGTACTTC. This encodes CASSGAGQGVWETQYF.

The chain carries TRBV27 and TRBJ1-5; D is unclear. CDR1 and CDR2 (germline): MNHEY, SMNVEV (reference sequence). The CDR3 has 16 residues. Between the trimmed V and J ends, which lost 5 bases and 0 bases, there was a span of 14 bases. CDR3 protein: CASSLQGLNSNQPQHF. DNA for the CDR3: TGTGCCAGCAGTCTCCAAGGGTTGAATAGCAATCAGCCCCAGCATTTT.